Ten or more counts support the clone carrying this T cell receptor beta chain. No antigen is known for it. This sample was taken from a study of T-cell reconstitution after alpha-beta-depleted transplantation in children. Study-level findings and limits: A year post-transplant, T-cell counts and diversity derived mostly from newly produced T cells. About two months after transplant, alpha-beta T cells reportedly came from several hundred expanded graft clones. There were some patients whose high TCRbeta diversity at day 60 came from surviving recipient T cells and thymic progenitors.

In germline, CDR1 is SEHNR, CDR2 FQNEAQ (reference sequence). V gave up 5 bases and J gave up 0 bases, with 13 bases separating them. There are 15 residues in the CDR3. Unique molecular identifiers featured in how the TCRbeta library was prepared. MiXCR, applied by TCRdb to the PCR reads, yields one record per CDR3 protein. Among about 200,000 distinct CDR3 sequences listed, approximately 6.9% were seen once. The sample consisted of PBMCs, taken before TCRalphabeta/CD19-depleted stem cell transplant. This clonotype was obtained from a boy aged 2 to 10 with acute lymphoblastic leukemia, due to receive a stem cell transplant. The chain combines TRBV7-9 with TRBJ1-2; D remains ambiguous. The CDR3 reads CASSPGSVANYGYTF. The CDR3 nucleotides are TGTGCCAGCAGCCCCGGGAGTGTAGCTAACTATGGCTACACCTTC.